This T cell receptor beta chain was identified in a study of beta chain features in type 1 diabetes listed by TCRdb under 2018. Regarding the study in general: Mean age, gender distribution, total cell number and subset yield did not differ between patients and healthy donors. A total of roughly 100,000,000 sorted cells were examined across all samples, and the number of cells per subset was strongly correlated with RNA yield. The study compared TCRB repertoires of sorted circulating CD4+ T cell subsets between recently diagnosed type 1 diabetes patients and matched healthy donors. Naive and central memory subsets were obtained from all 30 or so donors, but regulatory and stem cell-like memory subsets were isolated from only 8 patients and roughly eight healthy donors. Overall results and qualifications from the work: Sequencing cDNA rather than genomic DNA could over-represent highly expressing activated cells, although activation and CD3 levels did not differ between groups. Naive, central memory and regulatory TCRB repertoires appeared to be more alike among patients than among healthy donors. Patients with type 1 diabetes made fewer insertions and deleted more nucleotides at VDJ recombination sites, implying thymic rearrangement abnormalities. In all four CD4+ subsets, TCRB CDR3 length was moderately but significantly shorter in type 1 diabetes patients. PCR may preferentially amplify shorter templates, but because patient and control samples were amplified and corrected together, any resulting skew would affect both groups equally. Because small numbers of individuals were included in the HLA sub-analyses, any influence of HLA type on TCRB rearrangement was left unresolved.

This clone was seen more than once but under ten times. Its recognized antigen is unknown. No base quality values were provided; no much bigger clone lies one nucleotide off. This sample also contains other DNA sequences that code for the same CDR3. The High Capacity cDNA Reverse Transcription Kit was used to reverse transcribe all of the isolated RNA, meaning that expressed TCRB transcripts were what got sequenced. Deep immunoSEQ sequencing was applied to naive, central memory and regulatory T cell samples, giving an average of around 3.8 million total reads per sample. Sorted cells were lysed in RLT buffer and RNA was extracted with DNase-treated RNeasy Micro or Mini kits, depending on cell number. To prevent cross-contamination, each cell subset was processed individually, whereas patient and healthy donor samples were processed jointly. Using the immunoSEQ multiplex PCR, TCRB sequences were amplified from cDNA into 87-bp fragments spanning the CDR3 region. Sequencing of the amplicons was done on the Illumina HiSeq platform. The published analysis was carried out like this. PCR bias was corrected computationally using synthetic template baselines, and reads within Hamming distance 2 were collapsed, with unmergeable singletons discarded. By aligning reads against IMGT, V, D and J genes, CDR3 length, and insertions or deletions at six rearrangement sites were assigned. Within each subset, clonotype counts were normalized to sorted cell number, and only after that were true diversity and Gini coefficients computed with the tcR R package. Repertoire sharing was quantified using the overlap coefficient calculated on TCRB nucleotide sequences. Out-of-frame TCRB sequences from naive cells were analyzed as a proxy for the pre-selection repertoire. Not all clones reach the TCRdb copy of this immuneACCESS table, which keeps in-frame sequences only. Checked studies attribute under half of the gap to unresolved V genes and leave the rest unexplained. V and J calls and clone size come straight from that table; D and trimming were deduced from the DNA. The sample table contains under 800,000 clones; only one count was recorded for about a sixth of them. The ten largest clones capture about 0.086% of the sample.

From each donor, a single peripheral blood sample of roughly 0.11 L on average was drawn into heparinised tubes. A BD FACSAria II was used to sort naive, central memory, regulatory and stem cell-like memory CD4+ T cells with a panel that included CD45RO, CCR7, CD25, CD127, CD95 and CD27. Every sorted population had a purity above 95%. Right away, PBMCs were isolated by Lymphoprep density gradient centrifugation and were stained directly, with no culture step. Samples were stained and sorted in pairs, with one healthy donor and one patient per experiment, so that batch effects were minimized. The sample taken for sequencing was naive CD4+ T cells from blood. The cell subset or site label on this specimen signifies: true naive CD4+ T cells. The clonotype was recovered from a man between 18 and 29 years old in good health.

The CDR3 region has the sequence CSAASTDTQYF. The sequenced DNA: TGCAGTGCTGCTAGCACAGATACGCAGTATTTT. The receptor chain draws on TRBV20-1 and TRBJ2-3; confidence is insufficient to name the D gene. The CDR1 and CDR2 encoded by the germline V gene (reference sequence) are DFQATT and SNEGSKA. The junction shows trimming of 5 bases on V and 0 bases on J, plus 3 bases between the germline ends. The CDR3 contains 11 residues, cysteine and phenylalanine counted. Just CDR3 DNA is preserved here, 33 bases in frame from base 1.